The subject of this entry is one T cell receptor beta chain. The source of the sample is a study of blood T cell repertoires in COVID-19. The CDR3 contains 15 residues. With 6 bases clipped from V and 3 bases from J, the junction kept 9 bases outside the gene matches. Germline V gene sequence: CDR1 SGHDT, CDR2 YYEEEE. Using immunoSEQ multiplex PCR, the repertoire was profiled, and TCRdb retains in-frame clones only, with some absent. The sample includes over 100,000 clones, about 86% seen only once; the top ten take about 8.4%. Source material: peripheral blood. The genes are TRBV5-6 and TRBJ2-3; 8 bases agree with TRBD2. This receptor was taken from a woman in her fifties or sixties with active or convalescent COVID-19. The CDR3 region is CASTTLTSETDTQYF. The CDR3 DNA follows: TGTGCCAGCACCACCCTGACTAGCGAGACAGATACGCAGTATTTT.